Below are 5 T cell receptor beta chains sequenced from a single sample in a study of lymphopenia after photon versus proton radiotherapy. The data were produced by immunoSEQ multiplex PCR, yet TCRdb's version contains in-frame clones alone and is incomplete. The sample carries some 40,000 clones, around 90% recorded once. The sample here was peripheral blood, taken from a patient treated with photon-based radiotherapy. These receptors came from a man in his 60s with cholangiocarcinoma.

This chain links TRBV7-3 with TRBJ1-1; no clear D gene. With 2 bases removed from V and 1 base from J, the gap between germline ends came to 8 bases. Germline values: CDR1 SGHTA, CDR2 FQGTGA. The length of the CDR3 is 14 residues. This CDR3 reads CASSLRRGNTEAFF. The CDR3 DNA reads TGTGCCAGCAGCTTACGGCGGGGGAACACTGAAGCTTTCTTT. The full variable domain, its missing parts supplied by reference TRBV7-3 and TRBJ1-1, is GAGVSQTPSNKVTEKGKYVELRCDPISGHTALYWYRQSLGQGPEFLIYFQGTGAADDSGLPNDRFFAVRPEGSVSTLKIQRTERGDSAVYLCASSLRRGNTEAFFGQGTRLTVV.

V and J are TRBV7-9 and TRBJ1-4; 12 bases agree with TRBD1. Trimming removed 4 bases from V and 9 bases from J; junction bases left unmatched: 6. This CDR3 comprises 15 residues. Germline values: CDR1 SEHNR, CDR2 FQNEAQ (reference sequence). The CDR3 bases are TGTGCCAGCAGCTCTTACCGGGACAGGGGGCAAAAACTGTTTTTT. Its protein product is CASSSYRDRGQKLFF.

The chain combines TRBV18 with TRBJ2-4; no reliable D call. V gave up 1 base and J gave up 6 bases, with 10 bases separating them. The CDR3 is 14 residues long. Germline V gene data show CDR1 as KGHSH and CDR2 as LQKENI. CDR3 residues: CASSPRALGNIQYF. The CDR3 nucleotides are TGTGCCAGCTCACCACGAGCTCTCGGAAACATTCAGTACTTC.

This rearrangement joins TRBV20-1 to TRBJ2-5; unclear D gene. Trimming pared 6 bases from V and 4 bases from J, leaving 9 bases between. The CDR3 covers 11 residues. Germline CDR1 and CDR2: DFQATT and SNEGSKA (reference sequence). The CDR3 sequence: CSAYFSETQYF. The CDR3 bases are TGCAGTGCCTATTTCTCAGAGACCCAGTACTTC.

This clone was counted a single time. This chain links TRBV5-4 with TRBJ2-1, with 12 bases that match TRBD2. Germline-derived CDR1 and CDR2 are SGHNT and YYREEE (reference sequence). V shed 3 bases and J 8 bases; nucleotides not matched to a gene: 9. The CDR3 is made up of 16 amino acids. This CDR3 is CASSSPASGGADEQFF. CDR3 nucleotides: TGTGCCAGCAGCTCCCCCGCTAGCGGGGGGGCTGATGAGCAGTTCTTC.